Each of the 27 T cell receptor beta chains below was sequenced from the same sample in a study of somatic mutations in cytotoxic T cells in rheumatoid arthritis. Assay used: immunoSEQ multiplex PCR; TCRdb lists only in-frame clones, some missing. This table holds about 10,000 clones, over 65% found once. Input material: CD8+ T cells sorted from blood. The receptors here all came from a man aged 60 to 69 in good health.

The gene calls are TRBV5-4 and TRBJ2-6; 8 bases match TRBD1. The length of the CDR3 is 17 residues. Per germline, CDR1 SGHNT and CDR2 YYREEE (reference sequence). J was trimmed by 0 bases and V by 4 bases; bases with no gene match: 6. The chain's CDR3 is CASSPTGAISGANVLTF. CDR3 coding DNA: TGTGCCAGCAGCCCGACAGGGGCCATCTCTGGGGCCAACGTCCTGACTTTC.

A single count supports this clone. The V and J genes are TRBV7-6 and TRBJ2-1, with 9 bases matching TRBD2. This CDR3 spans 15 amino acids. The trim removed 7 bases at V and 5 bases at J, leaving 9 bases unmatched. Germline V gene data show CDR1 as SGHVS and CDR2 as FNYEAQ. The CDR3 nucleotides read TGTGCCAGCACCCCCCGACTAGCGGAAAACAATGAGCAGTTCTTC. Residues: CASTPRLAENNEQFF. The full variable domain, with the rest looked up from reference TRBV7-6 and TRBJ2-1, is GAGVSQSPRYKVTKRGQDVALRCDPISGHVSLYWYRQALGQGPEFLTYFNYEAQQDKSGLPNDRFSAERPEGSISTLTIQRTEQRDSAMYRCASTPRLAENNEQFFGPGTRLTVL.

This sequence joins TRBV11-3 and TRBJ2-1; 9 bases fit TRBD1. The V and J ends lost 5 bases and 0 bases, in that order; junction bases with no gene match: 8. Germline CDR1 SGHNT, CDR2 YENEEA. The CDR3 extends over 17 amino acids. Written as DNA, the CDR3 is TGTGCCAGCAGCCCGAGGGGACAGGGACTCTCCTACAATGAGCAGTTCTTC. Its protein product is CASSPRGQGLSYNEQFF.

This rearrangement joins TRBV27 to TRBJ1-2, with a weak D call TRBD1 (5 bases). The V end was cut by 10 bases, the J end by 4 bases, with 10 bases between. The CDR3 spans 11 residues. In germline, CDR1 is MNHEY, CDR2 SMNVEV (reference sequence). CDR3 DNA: TGTGCCACCGGGGCCCTCTATGGCTACACCTTC. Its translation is CATGALYGYTF.

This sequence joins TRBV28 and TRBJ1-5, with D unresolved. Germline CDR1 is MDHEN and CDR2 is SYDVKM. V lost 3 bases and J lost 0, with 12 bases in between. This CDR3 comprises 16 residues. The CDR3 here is CASSFPQSYSNQPQHF. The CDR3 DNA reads TGTGCCAGCAGTTTTCCACAGTCTTATAGCAATCAGCCCCAGCATTTT.

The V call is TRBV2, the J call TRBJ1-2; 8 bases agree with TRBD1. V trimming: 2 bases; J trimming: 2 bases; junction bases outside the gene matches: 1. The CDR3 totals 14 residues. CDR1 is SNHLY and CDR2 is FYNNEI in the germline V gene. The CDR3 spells CASSERQGNYGYTF. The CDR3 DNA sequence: TGTGCCAGCAGTGAACGACAGGGGAACTATGGCTACACCTTC.

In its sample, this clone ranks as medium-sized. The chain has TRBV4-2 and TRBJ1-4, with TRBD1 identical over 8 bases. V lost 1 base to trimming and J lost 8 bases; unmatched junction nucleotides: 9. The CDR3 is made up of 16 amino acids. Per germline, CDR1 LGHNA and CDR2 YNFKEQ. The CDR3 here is CASSQGRGQGGEKLFF. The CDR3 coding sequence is TGTGCCAGCAGCCAAGGACGAGGACAGGGAGGAGAAAAACTGTTTTTT.

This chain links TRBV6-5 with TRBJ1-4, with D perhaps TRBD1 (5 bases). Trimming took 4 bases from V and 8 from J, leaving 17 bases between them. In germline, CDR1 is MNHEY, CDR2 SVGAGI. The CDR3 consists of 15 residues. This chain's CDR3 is CASSWSGTPGEKLFF. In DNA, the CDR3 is TGTGCCAGCAGTTGGTCAGGGACTCCGGGGGAAAAACTGTTTTTT.

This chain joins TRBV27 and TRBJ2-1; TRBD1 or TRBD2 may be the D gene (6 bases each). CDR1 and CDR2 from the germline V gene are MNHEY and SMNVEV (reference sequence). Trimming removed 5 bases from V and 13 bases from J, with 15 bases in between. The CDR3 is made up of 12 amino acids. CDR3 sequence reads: CASSMGGPKQFF. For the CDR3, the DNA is TGTGCCAGCAGTATGGGGGGCCCTAAACAGTTCTTC.

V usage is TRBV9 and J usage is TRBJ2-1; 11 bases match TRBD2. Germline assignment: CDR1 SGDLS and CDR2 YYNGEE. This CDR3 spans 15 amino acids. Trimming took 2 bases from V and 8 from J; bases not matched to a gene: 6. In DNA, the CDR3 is TGTGCCAGCAGCGTCCTAGCGGGGGGAGGGTATGAGCAGTTCTTC. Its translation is CASSVLAGGGYEQFF.

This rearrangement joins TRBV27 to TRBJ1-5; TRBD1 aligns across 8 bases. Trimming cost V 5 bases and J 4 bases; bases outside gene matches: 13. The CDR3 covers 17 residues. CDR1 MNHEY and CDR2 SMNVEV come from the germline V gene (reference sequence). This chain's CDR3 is CASSPNPGRGPNQPQHF. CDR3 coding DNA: TGTGCCAGCAGTCCAAACCCGGGCAGGGGGCCAAATCAGCCCCAGCATTTT.

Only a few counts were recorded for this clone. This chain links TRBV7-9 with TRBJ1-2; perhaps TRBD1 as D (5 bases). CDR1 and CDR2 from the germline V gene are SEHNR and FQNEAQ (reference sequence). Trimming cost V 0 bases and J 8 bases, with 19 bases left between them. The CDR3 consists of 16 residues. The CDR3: CASSLAEAGRPRGYTF. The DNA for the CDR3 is TGTGCCAGCAGCTTAGCGGAGGCAGGGCGCCCTAGGGGCTACACCTTC. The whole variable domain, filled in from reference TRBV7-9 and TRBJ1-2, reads DTGVSQNPRHKITKRGQNVTFRCDPISEHNRLYWYRQTLGQGPEFLTYFQNEAQLEKSRLLSDRFSAERPKGSFSTLEIQRTEQGDSAMYLCASSLAEAGRPRGYTFGSGTRLTVV.

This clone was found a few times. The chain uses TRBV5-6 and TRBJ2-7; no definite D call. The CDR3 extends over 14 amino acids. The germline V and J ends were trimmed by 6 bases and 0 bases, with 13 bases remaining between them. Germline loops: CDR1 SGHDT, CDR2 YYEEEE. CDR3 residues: CASTLTPVSYEQYF. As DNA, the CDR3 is TGTGCCAGCACCCTCACACCAGTCTCCTACGAGCAGTACTTC.

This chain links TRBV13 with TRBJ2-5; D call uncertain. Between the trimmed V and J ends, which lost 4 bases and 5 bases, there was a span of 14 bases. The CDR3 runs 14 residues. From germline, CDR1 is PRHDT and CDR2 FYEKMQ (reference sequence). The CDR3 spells CASSSSLLGETQYF. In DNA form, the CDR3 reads TGTGCCAGCAGCTCCTCACTACTTGGGGAGACCCAGTACTTC.

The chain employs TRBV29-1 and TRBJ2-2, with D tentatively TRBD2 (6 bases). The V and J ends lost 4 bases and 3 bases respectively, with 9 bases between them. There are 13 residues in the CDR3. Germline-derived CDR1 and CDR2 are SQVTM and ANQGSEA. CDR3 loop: CSVGRDDTGELFF. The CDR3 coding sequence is TGCAGCGTTGGGAGGGACGACACCGGGGAGCTGTTTTTT.

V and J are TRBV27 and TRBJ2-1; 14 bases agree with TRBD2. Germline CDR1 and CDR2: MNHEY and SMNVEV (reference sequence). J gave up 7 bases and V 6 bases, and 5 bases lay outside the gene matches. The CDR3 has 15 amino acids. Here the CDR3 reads CASSKGTSGSNEQFF. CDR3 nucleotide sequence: TGTGCCAGCAGCAAGGGGACTAGCGGGAGTAATGAGCAGTTCTTC.

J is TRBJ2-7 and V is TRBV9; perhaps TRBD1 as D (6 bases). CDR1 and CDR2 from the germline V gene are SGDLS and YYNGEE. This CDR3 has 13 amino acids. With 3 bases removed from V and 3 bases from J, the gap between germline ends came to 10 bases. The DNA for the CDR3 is TGTGCCAGCAGCGCCCGGACAGACTACGAGCAGTACTTC. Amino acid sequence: CASSARTDYEQYF.

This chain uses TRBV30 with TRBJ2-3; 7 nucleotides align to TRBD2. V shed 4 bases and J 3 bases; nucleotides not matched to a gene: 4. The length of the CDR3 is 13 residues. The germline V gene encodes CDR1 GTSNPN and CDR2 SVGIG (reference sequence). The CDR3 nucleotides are TGTGCCTGGAATGCGGGAGAGACAGATACGCAGTATTTT. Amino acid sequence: CAWNAGETDTQYF.

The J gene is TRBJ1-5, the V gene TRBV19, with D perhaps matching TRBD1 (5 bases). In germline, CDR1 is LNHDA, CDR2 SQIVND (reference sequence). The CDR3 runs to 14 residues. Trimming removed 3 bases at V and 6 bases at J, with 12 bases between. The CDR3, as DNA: TGTGCCAGTAGTATTTCAGGGCTCGGTCAGCCCCAGCATTTT. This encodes CASSISGLGQPQHF.

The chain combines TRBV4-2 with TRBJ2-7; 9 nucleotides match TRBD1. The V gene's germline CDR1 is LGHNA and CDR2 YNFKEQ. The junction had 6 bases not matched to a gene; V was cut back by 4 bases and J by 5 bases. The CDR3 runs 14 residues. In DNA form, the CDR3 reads TGTGCCAGCAGCCCCCGACAGGGGGTCGACGAGCAGTACTTC. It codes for CASSPRQGVDEQYF.

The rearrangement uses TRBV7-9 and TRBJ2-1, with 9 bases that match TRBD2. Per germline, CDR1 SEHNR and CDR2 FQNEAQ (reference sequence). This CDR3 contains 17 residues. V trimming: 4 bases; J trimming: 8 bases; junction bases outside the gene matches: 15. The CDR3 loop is CASSSPPGLAGPHEQFF. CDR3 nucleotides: TGTGCCAGCAGCTCCCCTCCGGGACTAGCCGGACCCCATGAGCAGTTCTTC.

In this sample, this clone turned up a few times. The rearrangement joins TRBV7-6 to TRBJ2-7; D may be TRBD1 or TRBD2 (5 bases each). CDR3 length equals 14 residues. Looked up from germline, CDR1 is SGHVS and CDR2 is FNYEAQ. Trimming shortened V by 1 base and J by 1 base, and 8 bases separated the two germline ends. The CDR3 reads CASSLGDQSYEQYF. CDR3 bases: TGTGCCAGCAGCTTAGGGGACCAGTCCTACGAGCAGTACTTC. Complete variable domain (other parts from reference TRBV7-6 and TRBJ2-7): GAGVSQSPRYKVTKRGQDVALRCDPISGHVSLYWYRQALGQGPEFLTYFNYEAQQDKSGLPNDRFSAERPEGSISTLTIQRTEQRDSAMYRCASSLGDQSYEQYFGPGTRLTVT.

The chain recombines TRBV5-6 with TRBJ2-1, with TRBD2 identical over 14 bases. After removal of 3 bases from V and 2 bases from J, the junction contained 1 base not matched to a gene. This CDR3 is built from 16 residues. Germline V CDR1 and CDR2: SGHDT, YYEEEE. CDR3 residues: CASSSGLAGAYNEQFF. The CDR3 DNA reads TGTGCCAGCAGCTCGGGACTAGCGGGAGCCTACAATGAGCAGTTCTTC.

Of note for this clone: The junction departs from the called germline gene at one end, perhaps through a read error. The CDR3 region has the DNA TGTGCCAGCAGCTTAGGGTCAGGCAGGCGGCTCTTC. It codes for CASSLGSGRRLF. The chain links TRBV11-2 to TRBJ2-1; D ambiguous. The CDR3 is 12 residues long. Germline values: CDR1 SGHAT, CDR2 FQNNGV.

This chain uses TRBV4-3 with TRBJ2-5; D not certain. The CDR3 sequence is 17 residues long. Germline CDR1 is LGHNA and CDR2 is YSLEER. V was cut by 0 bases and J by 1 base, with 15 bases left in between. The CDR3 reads CASSQDQNGLGQETQYF. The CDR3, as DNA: TGCGCCAGCAGCCAAGATCAGAATGGGCTGGGCCAAGAGACCCAGTACTTC.

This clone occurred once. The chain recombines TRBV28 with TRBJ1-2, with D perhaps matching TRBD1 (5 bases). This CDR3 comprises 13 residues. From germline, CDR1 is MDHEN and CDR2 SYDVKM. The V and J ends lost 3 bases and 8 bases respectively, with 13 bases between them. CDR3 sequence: CASSLTAPAGYTF. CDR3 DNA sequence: TGTGCCAGCAGTTTGACAGCTCCCGCGGGCTACACCTTC.

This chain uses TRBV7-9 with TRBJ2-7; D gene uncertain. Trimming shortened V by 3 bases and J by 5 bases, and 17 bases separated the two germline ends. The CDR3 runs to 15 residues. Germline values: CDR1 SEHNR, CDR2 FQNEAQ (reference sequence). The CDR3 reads CASSFSSDPIHEQYF. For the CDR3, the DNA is TGTGCCAGCAGCTTTTCTTCTGACCCCATCCACGAGCAGTACTTC.